Following are 13 T cell receptor beta chains from one sample sequenced in a study of control samples from healthy donors and cancer patients. This table comes from immunoSEQ multiplex PCR, and its TCRdb copy is limited to in-frame clones, with some not included. This sample has 25,000 to 35,000 clones, with 91% found just once. Source material: PBMCs. These receptors were obtained from a man in his fifties with lung cancer.

The CDR3 reads CASSPDTTYEQYF. The DNA for the CDR3 is TGTGCCAGCAGTCCCGACACGACCTACGAGCAGTACTTC. The rearrangement joins TRBV6-5 to TRBJ2-7, with D uncertain. V was pared by 5 bases and J by 2 bases, with 10 bases between. CDR3 size: 13 residues. Germline values: CDR1 MNHEY, CDR2 SVGAGI.

The chain couples TRBV6-5 to TRBJ2-3; D gene uncertain. The V gene's germline CDR1 is MNHEY and CDR2 SVGAGI. There are 15 residues in the CDR3. The V end was cut by 8 bases, the J end by 0 bases, with 15 bases between. The CDR3 DNA reads as TGTGCCAGCTGGCTGTACCCCTCTAGCACAGATACGCAGTATTTT. Protein: CASWLYPSSTDTQYF.

The rearrangement links TRBV7-2 to TRBJ1-2, with 9 bases matching TRBD1. The CDR3 is 14 amino acids. Germline CDR1 is SGHTA and CDR2 is FQGNSA. V was pared by 5 bases and J by 6 bases, with 7 bases of the junction left unmatched. CDR3 sequence reads: CASSQAGTGNGYTF. The CDR3 bases are TGTGCCAGCAGCCAAGCCGGGACAGGGAATGGCTACACCTTC. Based on the CDR3 plus reference TRBV7-2 and TRBJ1-2, the full variable domain is GAGVSQSPSNKVTEKGKDVELRCDPISGHTALYWYRQSLGQGLEFLIYFQGNSAPDKSGLPSDRFSAERTGGSVSTLTIQRTQQEDSAVYLCASSQAGTGNGYTFGSGTRLTVV.

The chain employs TRBV29-1 and TRBJ1-5, with 8 bases lining up with TRBD1. The CDR3 length is 15 residues. Germline V gene lookup returns CDR1 SQVTM and CDR2 ANQGSEA. Germline trimming cut 7 bases from V and 4 bases from J; bases unmatched to any gene: 12. The CDR3 nucleotides are TGCAGCGGCGTAAGACACAGGGGGGAGAATCAGCCCCAGCATTTT. As protein: CSGVRHRGENQPQHF.

This clone was observed a single time. V and J are TRBV5-8 and TRBJ2-3; D gene uncertain. Trimming shortened V by 6 bases and J by 1 base, and 6 bases separated the two germline ends. Germline CDR1 SGHTS, CDR2 YDEGEE. This CDR3 is built from 12 residues. This CDR3 reads CASNPGTDTQYF. In DNA, the CDR3 is TGTGCCAGCAACCCGGGCACAGATACGCAGTATTTT.

The table lists this clone with a count of one. V usage is TRBV19 and J usage is TRBJ2-3; weak D call: TRBD2 (5 bases). This CDR3 is built from 14 residues. CDR1 and CDR2 from the germline V gene are LNHDA and SQIVND (reference sequence). Trimming pared 5 bases from V and 2 bases from J, leaving 11 bases between. The CDR3: CASSEAGLTDTQYF. The CDR3 DNA follows: TGTGCCAGTAGTGAGGCGGGCCTCACAGATACGCAGTATTTT. Based on the CDR3 plus reference TRBV19 and TRBJ2-3, the full variable domain is DGGITQSPKYLFRKEGQNVTLSCEQNLNHDAMYWYRQDPGQGLRLIYYSQIVNDFQKGDIAEGYSVSREKKESFPLTVTSAQKNPTAFYLCASSEAGLTDTQYFGPGTRLTVL.

This sequence joins TRBV3-1 (or the pseudogene TRBV3-2) and TRBJ2-7; a possible D gene is TRBD2 (6 bases). The V and J ends lost 3 bases and 0 bases respectively, with 9 bases between them. The CDR3 extends over 14 amino acids. From germline, CDR1 is LGHDT and CDR2 YNNKEL (reference sequence). The CDR3 reads CASSQMTSSYEQYF. CDR3 nucleotides: TGTGCCAGCAGCCAGATGACTAGCTCCTACGAGCAGTACTTC.

The chain recombines TRBV24-1 with TRBJ2-5; 8 nucleotides line up with TRBD1. The V and J ends lost 4 bases and 4 bases, in that order; junction bases with no gene match: 7. Germline CDR1 and CDR2: KGHDR and SFDVKD. This CDR3 is 15 amino acids long. Written as DNA, the CDR3 is TGTGCCACCAGTGAACCCCAGGGGGCAGGAGAGACCCAGTACTTC. It is translated as CATSEPQGAGETQYF.

The rearrangement joins TRBV18 to TRBJ1-4; D unresolved. Germline-derived CDR1 and CDR2 are KGHSH and LQKENI. V shed 5 bases and J shed 5 bases, with 18 bases lying between them. The CDR3 is 16 amino acids. The CDR3 DNA reads TGTGCCAGCTCAACCCAGGAGTTTGGGTCAAATGAAAAACTGTTTTTT. Translated, it gives CASSTQEFGSNEKLFF.

This chain connects TRBV5-1 to TRBJ1-6; D gene uncertain. V lost 1 base and J 0 bases, leaving 14 bases between the germline ends. The CDR3 spans 18 residues. Germline V gives CDR1 SGHRS, CDR2 YFSETQ. The CDR3 DNA is TGCGCCAGCAGCTTGCGGGTACAGCAAGACTCCTATAATTCACCCCTCCACTTT. This encodes CASSLRVQQDSYNSPLHF.

The chain is built from TRBV13 and TRBJ2-7; maybe TRBD1 (5 bases). This CDR3 spans 13 amino acids. Germline V gives CDR1 PRHDT, CDR2 FYEKMQ (reference sequence). Trimming stripped 6 bases from V and 3 bases from J, with 12 bases between. CDR3 amino acids: CASSPRQNYEQYF. The DNA for the CDR3 is TGTGCCAGCAGTCCCAGACAGAACTACGAGCAGTACTTC.

The chain joins TRBV19 to TRBJ2-4, with a weak D call TRBD1 (6 bases). Between the trimmed V and J ends, which lost 8 bases and 3 bases, there was a span of 11 bases. Germline CDR1 is LNHDA and CDR2 is SQIVND (reference sequence). The CDR3 runs 13 residues. The CDR3 region is CASDAGDKNIQYF. CDR3 DNA: TGTGCCAGTGACGCAGGGGACAAAAACATTCAGTACTTC.

The V and J genes are TRBV15 and TRBJ1-6, with TRBD1 matching 8 bases. V was clipped by 7 bases and J by 7 bases; unmatched bases: 3. Germline CDR1 reads LNHNV; CDR2 reads YYDKDF (reference sequence). The CDR3 has 13 residues. CDR3 region: CATKTGENSPLHF. The CDR3 DNA reads TGTGCCACCAAGACAGGGGAGAATTCACCCCTCCACTTT.